Sequencing of this T cell receptor beta chain was carried out in a study of T cell responses to AZD1222 COVID-19 vaccine listed by TCRdb under 2021. Background on the whole study: TCR sequencing covered 230 or so trial participants: around 210 given two doses of AZD1222 and 26 given two doses of MenACWY control vaccine. Trial participants were enrolled by age into subgroups of 18-55, 56-69 and 70-plus years, and around 150, 29 and 61 TCR-sequenced participants, respectively, were included in these subgroups. Results the study describes overall, beyond this receptor: After two AZD1222 doses, spike-specific TCR breadth and depth were significantly higher than at day 0 and than in MenACWY recipients. No day 14 peak-response samples were available, so repertoires were characterized only after the peak T cell response. The 56-69-year group was small, and its depth increase did not reach significance, likely because of low power. Participants were mostly white British, with more females than males. The authors suggested clonal diversity may have been underestimated. Vaccine-associated CD4 TCRs spanned the whole spike protein, with dominant responses in regions 160-218 and 743-854. Reportedly, close to half of the unique spike-specific TCRs recognized epitopes lying outside the regions that are mutated in the B.1.351 and B.1.1.7 variants. Conclusions about previously exposed vaccinees were limited because only six AZD1222 recipients were SARS-CoV-2 seropositive at baseline.

The CDR3 regions of human TCRbeta chains were analyzed by immunosequencing. The original pipeline was this. Repertoire TCRs were checked for matches against a reference library of SARS-CoV-2-specific TCRs that had been generated using the MIRA antigen-specificity platform. Breadth was defined as the fraction of unique TCRs that were SARS-CoV-2-associated, and depth was defined as the fraction of total T cells that were SARS-CoV-2-associated. Each spike-specific TCR was assigned to its reactive spike region and to a CD4 or CD8 class using the MIRA data. Log10-transformed breadth and depth values were compared by one-way ANOVA with Sidak's multiple comparisons tests. Here the immuneACCESS table is served through TCRdb, limited to in-frame sequences with V and J called. Missing clones are a known gap in these copies; in checked studies unresolved V genes cover under half, and the rest lacks a known reason. Clone size and V and J calls were adopted from that table, with D and trimming inferred from the DNA. In all, the sample holds more than 150,000 clones, and about 89% of those were seen once. Together, the top ten hold 3% to 3.5% of the sample.

The time point label, read with the paper, signifies: about 28 days (+/-7) after the second vaccine dose. AZD1222 recipients with second doses at about 4 weeks or about 12 weeks were pooled, because spike-specific TCR depth and breadth did not differ between schedules. Vaccinee samples came from UK trials COV001 and COV002, including a single-blind randomized controlled phase 2/3 trial of AZD1222 (ChAdOx1 nCoV-19) in healthy adults. For TCRbeta chain sequencing, PBMC samples were collected from trial participants at day 0 and at day 28 after the second dose. As for this clone: Its cognate antigen has yet to be identified. No base quality information exists; no much larger clone differs at one position.

The CDR3 sequence holds 15 residues, the cysteine and phenylalanine included. Only CDR3 DNA remains: 45 bases, in frame from the first base. CDR1 and CDR2 are read off the germline V gene (reference sequence) as LNHDA and SQIVND. Here V drops 6 bases and J drops 0 bases, and the junction holds 4 bases not matched to any gene. The rearrangement joined TRBV19 to TRBJ1-2; TRBD1 agrees with 10 junctional bases. This specimen was peripheral blood, taken 28 days after the second AZD1222 dose. This TCR was sampled from an adult who received the AZD1222 COVID-19 vaccine. The DNA sequence is as follows: TGTGCCAGTAGATGGGACAGGGGATCTAACTATGGCTACACCTTC. This translates into CASRWDRGSNYGYTF.